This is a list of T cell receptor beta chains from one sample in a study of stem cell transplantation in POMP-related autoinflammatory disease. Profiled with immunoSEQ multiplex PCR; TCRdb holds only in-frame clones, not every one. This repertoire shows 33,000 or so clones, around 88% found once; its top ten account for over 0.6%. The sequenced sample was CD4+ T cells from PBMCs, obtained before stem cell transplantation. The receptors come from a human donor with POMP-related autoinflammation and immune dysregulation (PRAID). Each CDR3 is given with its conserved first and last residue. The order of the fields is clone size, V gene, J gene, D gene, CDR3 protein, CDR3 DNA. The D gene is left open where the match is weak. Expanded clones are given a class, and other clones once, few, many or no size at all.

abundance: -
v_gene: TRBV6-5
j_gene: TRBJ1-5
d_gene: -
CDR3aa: CASSSRAQRDQPQHF
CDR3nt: TGTGCCAGCAGTTCCCGGGCTCAACGCGATCAGCCCCAGCATTTT

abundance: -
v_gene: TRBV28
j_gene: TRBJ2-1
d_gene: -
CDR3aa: CASSVSYNEQFF
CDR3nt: TGTGCCAGCAGTGTCAGCTACAATGAGCAGTTCTTC

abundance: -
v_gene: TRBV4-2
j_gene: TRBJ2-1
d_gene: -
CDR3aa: CASSQESPGAREDNEQFF
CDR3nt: TGTGCCAGCAGCCAAGAGTCGCCAGGGGCCAGGGAGGACAATGAGCAGTTCTTC

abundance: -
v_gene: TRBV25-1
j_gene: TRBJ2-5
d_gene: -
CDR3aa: CASSATSQETQYF
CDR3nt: TGTGCCAGCAGTGCCACCTCCCAAGAGACCCAGTACTTC

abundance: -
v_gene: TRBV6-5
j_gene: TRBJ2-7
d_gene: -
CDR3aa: CASSYGGNGGYEQYF
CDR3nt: TGTGCCAGCAGTTACGGGGGGAACGGTGGCTACGAGCAGTACTTC

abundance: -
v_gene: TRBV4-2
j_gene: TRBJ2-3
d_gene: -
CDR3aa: CASSQVGFRGDTDTQYF
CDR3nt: TGTGCCAGCAGCCAAGTGGGGTTTCGAGGGGACACAGATACGCAGTATTTT

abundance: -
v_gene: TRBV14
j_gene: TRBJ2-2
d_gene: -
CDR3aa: CASSQYLGGELFF
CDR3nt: TGTGCCAGCAGCCAATACCTTGGCGGGGAGCTGTTTTTT

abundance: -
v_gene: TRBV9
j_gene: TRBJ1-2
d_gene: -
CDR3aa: CATKGNYGYTF
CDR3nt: TGTGCGACCAAGGGGAACTATGGCTACACCTTC

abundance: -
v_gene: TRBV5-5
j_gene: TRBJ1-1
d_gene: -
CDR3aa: CASSFLDRPNTEAFF
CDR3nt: TGTGCCAGCAGCTTCCTCGACAGGCCGAACACTGAAGCTTTCTTT

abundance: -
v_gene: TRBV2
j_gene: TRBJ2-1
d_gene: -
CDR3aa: CACLTGSSVNEQFF
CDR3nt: TGTGCCTGCCTTACAGGGAGCTCCGTCAATGAGCAGTTCTTC

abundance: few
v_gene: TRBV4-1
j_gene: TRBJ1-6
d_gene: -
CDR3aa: CASSQGKGDSPLHF
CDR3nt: TGCGCCAGCAGCCAAGGTAAAGGGGATTCACCCCTCCACTTT

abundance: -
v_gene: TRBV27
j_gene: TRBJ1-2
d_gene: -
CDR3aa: CASSLRTGQSYGYTF
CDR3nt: TGTGCCAGCAGTCTTAGGACCGGACAGTCCTATGGCTACACCTTC

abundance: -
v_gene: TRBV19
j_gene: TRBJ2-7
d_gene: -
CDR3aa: CASSIGDSYEQYF
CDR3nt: TGTGCCAGTAGTATAGGGGACTCCTACGAGCAGTACTTC

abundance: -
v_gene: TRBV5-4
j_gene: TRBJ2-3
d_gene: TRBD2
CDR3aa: CASSLSYGSGASGDTQYF
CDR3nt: TGTGCCAGCAGCCTCTCCTATGGCAGCGGGGCCTCTGGAGATACGCAGTATTTT

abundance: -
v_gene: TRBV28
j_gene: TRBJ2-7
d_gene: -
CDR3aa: CASSSPGYRDEQYF
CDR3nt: TGTGCCAGCAGTTCCCCCGGCTACCGCGACGAGCAGTACTTC

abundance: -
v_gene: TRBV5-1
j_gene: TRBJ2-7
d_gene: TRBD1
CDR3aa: CASSPTGGNYEQYF
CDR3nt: TGCGCCAGCAGCCCGACAGGGGGAAACTACGAGCAGTACTTC

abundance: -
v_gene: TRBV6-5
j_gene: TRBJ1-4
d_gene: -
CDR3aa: CASSYTTVGPNEKLFF
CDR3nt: TGTGCCAGCAGTTACACGACGGTTGGGCCTAATGAAAAACTGTTTTTT

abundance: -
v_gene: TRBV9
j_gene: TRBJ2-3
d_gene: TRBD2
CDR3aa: CASSVREIDTQYF
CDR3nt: TGTGCCAGCAGCGTGCGGGAGATAGATACGCAGTATTTT

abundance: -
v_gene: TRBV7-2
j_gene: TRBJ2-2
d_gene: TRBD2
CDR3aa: CASSPHLAGNTGELFF
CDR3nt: TGTGCCAGCAGCCCACATCTAGCGGGGAACACCGGGGAGCTGTTTTTT

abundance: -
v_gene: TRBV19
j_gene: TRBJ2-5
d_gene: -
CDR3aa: CASSTLDQETQYF
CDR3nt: TGTGCCAGTAGTACACTAGACCAAGAGACCCAGTACTTC

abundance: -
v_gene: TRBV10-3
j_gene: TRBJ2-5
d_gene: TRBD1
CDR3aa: CAISRDREETQYF
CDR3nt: TGTGCCATCTCCCGGGACAGGGAAGAGACCCAGTACTTC

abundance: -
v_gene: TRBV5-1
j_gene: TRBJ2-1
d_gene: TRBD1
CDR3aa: CASSLGMGQAYNEQFF
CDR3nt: TGCGCCAGCAGCTTAGGCATGGGACAGGCGTACAATGAGCAGTTCTTC

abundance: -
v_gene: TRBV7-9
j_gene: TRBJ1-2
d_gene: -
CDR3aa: CASSPRGTSNYGYTF
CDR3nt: TGTGCCAGCAGCCCGCGCGGTACCTCTAACTATGGCTACACCTTC

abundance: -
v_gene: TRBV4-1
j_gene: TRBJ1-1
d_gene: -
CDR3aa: CASSQEEVGRGNTEAFF
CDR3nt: TGCGCCAGCAGCCAAGAGGAAGTTGGGAGGGGGAACACTGAAGCTTTCTTT

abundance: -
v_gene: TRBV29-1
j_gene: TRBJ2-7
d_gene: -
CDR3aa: CSAAQGRQYF
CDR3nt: TGCAGCGCGGCACAGGGAAGGCAGTACTTC

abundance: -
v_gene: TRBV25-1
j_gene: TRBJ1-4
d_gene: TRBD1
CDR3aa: CASSEVAPDRGWRKLFF
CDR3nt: TGTGCCAGCAGTGAAGTGGCCCCGGACAGGGGTTGGCGAAAACTGTTTTTT

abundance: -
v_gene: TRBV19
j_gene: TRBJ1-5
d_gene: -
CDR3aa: CASSIGGAQHF
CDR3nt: TGTGCCAGTAGTATAGGCGGGGCCCAGCATTTT

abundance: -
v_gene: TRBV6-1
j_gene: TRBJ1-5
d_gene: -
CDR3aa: CAAGGGYSNQPQHF
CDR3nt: TGTGCCGCGGGTGGAGGATATAGCAATCAGCCCCAGCATTTT

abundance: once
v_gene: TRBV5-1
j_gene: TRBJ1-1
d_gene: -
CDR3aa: CASSNRGTEAFF
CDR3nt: TGCGCCAGCAGCAACAGAGGCACTGAAGCTTTCTTT

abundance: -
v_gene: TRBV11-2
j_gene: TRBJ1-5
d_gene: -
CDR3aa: CASSLDAGGNQPQHF
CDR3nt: TGTGCCAGCAGCTTAGATGCAGGGGGCAATCAGCCCCAGCATTTT

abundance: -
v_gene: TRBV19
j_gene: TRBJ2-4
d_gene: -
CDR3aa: CASSTTVGAKNIQYF
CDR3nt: TGTGCCAGTAGTACGACTGTGGGAGCCAAAAACATTCAGTACTTC

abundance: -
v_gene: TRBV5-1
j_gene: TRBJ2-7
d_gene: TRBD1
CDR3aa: CASSSGTGVSYEQYF
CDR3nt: TGCGCCAGCAGCTCCGGGACAGGAGTCTCCTACGAGCAGTACTTC

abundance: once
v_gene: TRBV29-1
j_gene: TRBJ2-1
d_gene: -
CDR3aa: CSVGDGFSEQFF
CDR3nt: TGCAGCGTGGGGGACGGTTTCAGTGAGCAGTTCTTC

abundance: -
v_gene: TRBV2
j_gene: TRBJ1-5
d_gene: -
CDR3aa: CATSEQGLNQPQHF
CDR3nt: TGTGCCACCTCGGAACAGGGTTTAAATCAGCCCCAGCATTTT

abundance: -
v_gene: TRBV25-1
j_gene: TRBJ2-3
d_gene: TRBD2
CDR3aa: CASSEGLAGSTDTQYF
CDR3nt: TGTGCCAGCAGTGAGGGGCTAGCGGGGAGCACAGATACGCAGTATTTT

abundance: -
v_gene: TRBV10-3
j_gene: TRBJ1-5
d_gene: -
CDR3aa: CAISPENQPQHF
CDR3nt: TGTGCCATCAGTCCGGAGAATCAGCCCCAGCATTTT

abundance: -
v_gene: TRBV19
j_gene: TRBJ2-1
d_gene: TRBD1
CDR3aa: CASSINTGDEQFF
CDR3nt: TGTGCCAGTAGTATCAATACAGGGGATGAGCAGTTCTTC

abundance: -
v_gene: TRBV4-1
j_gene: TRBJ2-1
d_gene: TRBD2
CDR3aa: CASSGREGIFEQFF
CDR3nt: TGCGCCAGCAGTGGACGGGAGGGCATTTTTGAGCAGTTCTTC

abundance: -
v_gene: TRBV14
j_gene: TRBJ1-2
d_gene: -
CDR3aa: CASSQQYRASYTF
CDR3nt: TGTGCCAGCAGCCAGCAATACAGGGCGAGCTACACCTTC